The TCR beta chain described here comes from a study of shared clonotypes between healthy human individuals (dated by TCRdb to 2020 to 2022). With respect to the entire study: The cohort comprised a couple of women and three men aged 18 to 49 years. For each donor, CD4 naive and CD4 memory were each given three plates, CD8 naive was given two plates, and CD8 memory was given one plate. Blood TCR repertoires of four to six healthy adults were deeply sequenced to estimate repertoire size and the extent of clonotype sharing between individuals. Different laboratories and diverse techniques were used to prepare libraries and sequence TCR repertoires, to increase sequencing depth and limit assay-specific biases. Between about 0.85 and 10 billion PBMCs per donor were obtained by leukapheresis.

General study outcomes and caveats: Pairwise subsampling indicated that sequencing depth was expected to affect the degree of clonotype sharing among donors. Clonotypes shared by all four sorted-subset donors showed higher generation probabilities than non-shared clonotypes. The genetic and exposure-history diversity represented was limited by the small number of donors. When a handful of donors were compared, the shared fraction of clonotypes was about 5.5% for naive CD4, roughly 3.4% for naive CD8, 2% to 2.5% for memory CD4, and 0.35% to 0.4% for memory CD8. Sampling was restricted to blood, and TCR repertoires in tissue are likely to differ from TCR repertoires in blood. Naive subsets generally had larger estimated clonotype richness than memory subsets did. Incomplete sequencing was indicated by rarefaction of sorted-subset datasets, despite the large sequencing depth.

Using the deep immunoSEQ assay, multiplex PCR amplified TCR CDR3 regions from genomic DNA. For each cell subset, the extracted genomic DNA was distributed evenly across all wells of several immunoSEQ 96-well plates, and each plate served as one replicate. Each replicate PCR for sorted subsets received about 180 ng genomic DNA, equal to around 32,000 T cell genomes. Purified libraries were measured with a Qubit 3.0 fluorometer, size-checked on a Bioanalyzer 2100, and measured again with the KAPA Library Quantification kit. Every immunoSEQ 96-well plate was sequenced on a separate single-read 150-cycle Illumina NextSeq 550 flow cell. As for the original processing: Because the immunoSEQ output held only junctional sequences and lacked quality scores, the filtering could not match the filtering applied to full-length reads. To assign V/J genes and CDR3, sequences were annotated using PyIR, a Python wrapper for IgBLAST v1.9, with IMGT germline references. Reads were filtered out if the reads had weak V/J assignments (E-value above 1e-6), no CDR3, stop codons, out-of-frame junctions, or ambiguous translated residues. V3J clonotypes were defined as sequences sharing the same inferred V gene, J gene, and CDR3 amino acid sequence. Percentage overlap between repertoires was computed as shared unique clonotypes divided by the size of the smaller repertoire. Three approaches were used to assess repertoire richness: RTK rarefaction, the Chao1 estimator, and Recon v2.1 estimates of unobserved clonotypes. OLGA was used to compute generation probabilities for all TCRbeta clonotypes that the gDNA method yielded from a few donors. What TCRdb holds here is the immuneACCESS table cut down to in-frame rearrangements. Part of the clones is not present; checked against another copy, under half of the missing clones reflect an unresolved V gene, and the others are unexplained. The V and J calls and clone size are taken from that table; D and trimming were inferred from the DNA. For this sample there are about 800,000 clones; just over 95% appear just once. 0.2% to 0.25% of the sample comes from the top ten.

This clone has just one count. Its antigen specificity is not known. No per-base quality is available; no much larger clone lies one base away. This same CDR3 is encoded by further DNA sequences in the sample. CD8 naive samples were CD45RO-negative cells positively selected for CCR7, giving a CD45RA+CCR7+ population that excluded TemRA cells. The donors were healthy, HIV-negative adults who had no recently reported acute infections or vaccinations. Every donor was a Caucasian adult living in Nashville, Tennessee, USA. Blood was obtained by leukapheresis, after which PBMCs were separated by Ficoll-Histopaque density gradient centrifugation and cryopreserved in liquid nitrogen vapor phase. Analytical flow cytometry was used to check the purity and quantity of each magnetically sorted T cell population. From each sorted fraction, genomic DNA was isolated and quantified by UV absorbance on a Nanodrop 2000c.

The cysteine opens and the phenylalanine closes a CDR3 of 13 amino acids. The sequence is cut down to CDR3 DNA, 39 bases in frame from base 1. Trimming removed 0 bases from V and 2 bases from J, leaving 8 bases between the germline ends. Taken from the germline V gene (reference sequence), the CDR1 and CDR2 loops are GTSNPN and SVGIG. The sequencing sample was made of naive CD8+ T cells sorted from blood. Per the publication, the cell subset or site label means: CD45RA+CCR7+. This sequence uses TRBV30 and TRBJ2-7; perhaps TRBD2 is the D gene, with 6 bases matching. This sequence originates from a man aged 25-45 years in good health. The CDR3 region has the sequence CAWSVGGAYEQYF. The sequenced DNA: TGTGCCTGGAGTGTAGGCGGGGCCTACGAGCAGTACTTC.